What follows is one T cell receptor (beta chain) and its context. This clonotype was found once. The antigen this receptor binds is unknown. Base quality data are lacking; no much larger clone is found one base away. The data are from a study of T-cell reconstitution after alpha-beta-depleted transplantation in children (dated by TCRdb to 2015 to 2016). In terms of the full investigation: Using TCR repertoire profiling, the study followed T-cell immune reconstitution in a quantitative way in children after TCRalphabeta/CD19-depleted allogeneic hematopoietic cell transplantation.

The treatment or condition label, read with the paper, signifies: allogeneic hematopoietic cell transplantation with graft depleted of TCRalphabeta T cells and CD19 B cells. TCRalphabeta/CD19-depleted allogeneic hematopoietic cell grafts were given to the transplant recipients, all of whom were children. Library preparation employed PCR. TCRdb shows the sequencer as Illumina HiSeq 2500. TCR libraries were prepared with molecular barcoding, using unique molecular identifiers to normalize TCRbeta repertoire quantification. The public reads were run again by TCRdb, first through fastp at Q25 and then through MiXCR, and only productive beta chains were kept. Rows with a matching CDR3 protein are joined into one entry that keeps the most common DNA and genes. Recorded for this sample are about 1,000,000 distinct CDR3 sequences; about 29% of them occurred a single time. Approximately 30% of the sample rests with the top ten.

Its CDR3 holds 14 amino acids, cysteine through phenylalanine. Just the 42-base CDR3 DNA is kept, in frame starting at base 1. The V and J ends are trimmed by 8 bases and 0 bases, leaving 11 bases between them. CDR1 and CDR2 were assigned from the germline V gene (reference sequence) as LGHDT and YNNKEL. The paper's findings and limits, for the study overall: In some patients, high TCRbeta diversity at day 60 was attributed to recipient T cells and intrathymic progenitors that had survived conditioning. The apparently early alphabetaT-cell count recovery about two months after transplant was reportedly dependent on only several hundred rapidly expanded clones derived from non-depleted graft cells. Over subsequent months, a decline in hyperexpanded clone frequencies was noted, and after one year, T-cell counts and TCRbeta diversity were mostly ascribed to newly produced T cells.

This TCR was sampled from a boy younger than two who had a stem cell transplant for SCID, so the T cells may come from the graft donor. The input for sequencing was PBMCs, mostly from graft donor cells, taken 360 days after TCRalphabeta/CD19-depleted stem cell transplant. The chain is made from TRBV3-1 and TRBJ2-4, with the D assignment possibly TRBD1 or TRBD2, given 5 matching bases for each. The CDR3 corresponds to CASGPGTAKNIQYF. The nucleotide sequence is given as TGTGCCAGCGGCCCCGGGACAGCCAAAAACATTCAGTACTTC.